The next 6 T cell receptor beta chains were all read from a single sample in a study of tumor and adjacent non-tumor tissue in lung cancer. This sample's RNA came from whole unsorted tissue. The library came from three nested PCR rounds adapted from ARM-PCR protocols. Using its own MiXCR run on the multiplex PCR reads, TCRdb lists one record per CDR3 protein. The sample yields over 100,000 distinct CDR3 sequences, about 75% seen once. Sequencing used lung tumor tissue. The receptors were sampled from a woman aged 60 to 75 with non-small cell lung cancer.

To note about this clonotype: Given a much more abundant clone one base away, this may be a read error. This chain joins TRBV12-3 or TRBV12-4 and TRBJ1-2, with 12 nucleotides matching TRBD1. The CDR3 extends over 15 amino acids. The CDR3 bases are TGTGCCAGCAGCCCGCCGGGACAGGGGGCTTTGGGCTACATCTTC. As protein: CASSPPGQGALGYIF.

Concerning this clonotype itself: A read error is possible here, since a much larger clone lies one base away. The chain couples TRBV20-1 to TRBJ1-2; 8 bases are a match to TRBD1. The CDR3 is 13 residues long. The germline CDR1 and CDR2 sequences are DFQATT and SNEGSKA (reference sequence). V trimming: 8 bases; J trimming: 1 base; junction bases outside the gene matches: 6. The CDR3 region is CSTQGALNYGYTF. CDR3 DNA sequence: TGCAGTACCCAGGGGGCCCTTAACTATGGCTACACCTTC.

This clonotype occurred once. The conserved closing phenylalanine or tryptophan is absent in this CDR3, likely reflecting a read error. The chain carries TRBV4-3 and TRBJ1-2; D is perhaps TRBD1 (6 bases). The CDR3 extends over 14 amino acids. Looked up from germline, CDR1 is LGHNA and CDR2 is YSLEER. The CDR3 nucleotides are TGCGCCAGCAGCCGAGTGACAGGACCCTATGACTACACCTCC. This translates into CASSRVTGPYDYTS.

With regard to this clonotype: Germline is not matched at one junction end, which may reflect a read error. The chain links TRBV4-3 to TRBJ1-5, with D possibly matching TRBD1 (5 bases). Germline CDR1 and CDR2: LGHNA and YSLEER. This CDR3 comprises 15 residues. CDR3 nucleotides: TGCGCCAGTAGCCAAGAAGAGGGGCGGGATCAGCCCCAGCATTTT. The encoded protein is CASSQEEGRDQPQHF.

The gene calls are TRBV12-3 or TRBV12-4 and TRBJ1-1; possible D gene TRBD1, 6 bases. Trimming removed 9 bases at V and 5 bases at J, with 22 bases between. This CDR3 comprises 15 residues. The CDR3 coding sequence is TGTGCCAGTTCTGATCCAGGGGATGGGAATACTGAAGCTTTCTTT. Translation: CASSDPGDGNTEAFF.

With regard to this clonotype: The CDR3 does not end in the conserved phenylalanine or tryptophan, so this is likely a read error. The chain has TRBV11-1 and TRBJ1-1, with D perhaps matching TRBD1 (5 bases). This CDR3 contains 13 residues. The germline CDR1 and CDR2 sequences are SGHAT and FQDESV (reference sequence). The CDR3 protein is CVSSRDRNTEAFL. CDR3 coding DNA: TGTGTCAGCAGCAGGGACCGCAACACTGAAGCTTTCCTT.